What follows is one TCR beta chain and its context. In the study's own analysis: Quantification of nucleated cells was approximated via reference gene primer amplification. Here immunoSEQ multiplex PCR was the method, and the copy in TCRdb shows in-frame clones only, minus some. From that table come the V and J calls and clone size; the DNA was used to work out D and trimming. The data show 100,000 to 140,000 clones, around four fifths seen once. This specimen belongs to a study of blood T cell repertoires in COVID-19. Across the whole study: From the United States, Italy and Spain came samples of acute and convalescent COVID-19. Nucleic acid was either cDNA or gDNA, and it came from T cells, B-cell-depleted T cells, or PBMCs.

Germline V gene data show CDR1 as SQVTM and CDR2 as ANQGSEA. This CDR3 is built from 13 residues. V dropped 6 bases and J dropped 5; count of bases not matched to a gene: 7. The chain carries TRBV29-1 and TRBJ1-1, with 9 bases matching TRBD1. This TCR derives from a man in his 70s with acute or convalescent COVID-19. The sample was peripheral blood. This CDR3 is CSVDTGGLTEAFF. The CDR3, as DNA: TGCAGCGTAGACACAGGGGGCTTAACTGAAGCTTTCTTT.